A single sample gave rise to the 27 T cell receptor beta chains below, sequenced in a study of blood T cell repertoires in COVID-19. Data came from immunoSEQ multiplex PCR; TCRdb stores just in-frame clones and leaves some out. Among about 210,000 clones, about four fifths were seen once, and the ten largest hold under 3%. What was sequenced was peripheral blood. These receptors originate from a man aged 50 to 60 with active or convalescent COVID-19.

The chain links TRBV4-1 to TRBJ2-7; D may be TRBD2 (6 bases). Germline CDR1 and CDR2: MGHRA and YSYEKL. CDR3 length: 16 amino acids. Trimming removed 3 bases from V and 1 base from J, with 16 bases in between. DNA for the CDR3: TGCGCCAGCAGCCAGGAGGGACTTACACGATCCTACGAGCAGTACTTC. Translated, it gives CASSQEGLTRSYEQYF.

This chain joins TRBV19 and TRBJ1-1; tentative D call: TRBD1 (6 bases). In germline, CDR1 is LNHDA, CDR2 SQIVND (reference sequence). Trimming cost V 2 bases and J 2 bases, with 15 bases left between them. This CDR3 region has 16 residues. The CDR3 sequence: CASSIRVGTQNTEAFF. CDR3 DNA sequence: TGTGCCAGTAGTATAAGGGTGGGGACACAAAACACTGAAGCTTTCTTT.

This chain uses TRBV5-6 with TRBJ1-1; D may be TRBD1 (5 bases). The V and J ends lost 0 bases and 5 bases respectively, with 8 bases between them. The germline V gene encodes CDR1 SGHDT and CDR2 YYEEEE. The CDR3 has 13 amino acids. Here the CDR3 DNA reads TGTGCCAGCAGCTTGGCGGCAGGGACTGAAGCTTTCTTT. This gives the protein CASSLAAGTEAFF.

This clone showed up just once. V usage is TRBV4-1 and J usage is TRBJ1-6; tentatively, D is TRBD1 (5 bases). This CDR3 spans 16 amino acids. V dropped 0 bases and J dropped 5 bases, with 11 bases sitting between them. The germline V gene has CDR1 MGHRA and CDR2 YSYEKL. Here the CDR3 reads CASSQEIGANNSPLHF. DNA for the CDR3: TGCGCCAGCAGCCAAGAGATAGGGGCGAATAATTCACCCCTCCACTTT.

The genes are TRBV7-2 and TRBJ1-4; unclear D gene. The CDR3 is 15 amino acids. V was shortened by 5 bases and J by 7 bases, with 17 bases between the two germline ends. Germline V CDR1 and CDR2: SGHTA, FQGNSA. The DNA for the CDR3 is TGTGCCAGCAGCGCGGGCCCCGGGCGGGGTGAAAAACTGTTTTTT. Amino acid sequence: CASSAGPGRGEKLFF.

This chain links TRBV2 with TRBJ2-1, with 13 bases aligning to TRBD2. The CDR3 length is 17 residues. The V gene end was trimmed by 11 bases and the J gene end by 0 bases; junction bases not matched to a gene: 10. The germline V gene encodes CDR1 SNHLY and CDR2 FYNNEI. The CDR3 reads CAGKGTSGASSYNEQFF. CDR3 DNA: TGTGCCGGAAAAGGGACTAGCGGGGCCAGCTCCTACAATGAGCAGTTCTTC.

In its sample, this clone was seen once. The chain has TRBV27 and TRBJ1-1, with TRBD1 as a possible D gene (5 bases). V dropped 0 bases and J dropped 11 bases, with 16 bases sitting between them. This CDR3 is built from 14 residues. Germline V gene data show CDR1 as MNHEY and CDR2 as SMNVEV (reference sequence). In nucleotides, the CDR3 is TGTGCCAGCAGTTTATCTAGGGCTCGGGGGTTGGCTTTCTTT. Translated, it gives CASSLSRARGLAFF.

This clone was seen a single time. The chain joins TRBV28 to TRBJ1-6; D uncertain. The CDR3 contains 14 residues. The V end was cut by 1 base, the J end by 10 bases, with 11 bases between. The germline V gene encodes CDR1 MDHEN and CDR2 SYDVKM. The CDR3 nucleotides read TGTGCCAGCAGTTTATCCGGGGTATCATCACCCCTCCACTTT. It codes for CASSLSGVSSPLHF.

The rearrangement links TRBV5-1 to TRBJ2-7; TRBD1 aligns across 7 bases. Germline loops: CDR1 SGHRS, CDR2 YFSETQ. V shed 1 base, J shed 0 bases, and the junction held 7 bases outside the gene matches. The CDR3 runs to 16 residues. CDR3 sequence reads: CASSLPTGVDSYEQYF. The DNA for the CDR3 is TGCGCCAGCAGCTTGCCAACAGGGGTCGACTCCTACGAGCAGTACTTC.

This sequence joins TRBV14 and TRBJ1-2; unclear D gene. Trimming removed 1 base from V and 4 bases from J, with 7 bases in between. The CDR3 runs 13 residues. Germline V gene sequence: CDR1 SGHDN, CDR2 FVKESK. This CDR3 reads CASSQGRGYGYTF. The CDR3 region has the DNA TGTGCCAGCAGCCAAGGACGGGGCTATGGCTACACCTTC.

This clone was picked up one time. V and J are TRBV5-1 and TRBJ2-1, with TRBD1 identical over 9 bases. V gave up 4 bases and J gave up 16 bases; unmatched junction bases: 9. This CDR3 region has 12 residues. The germline V gene has CDR1 SGHRS and CDR2 YFSETQ. The CDR3 is CASSPDRGFKFF. CDR3 in DNA: TGCGCCAGCAGCCCTGACAGGGGGTTCAAATTCTTC.

In the case of this clone: Other nucleotide sequences in the sample specify the same CDR3. This sequence joins TRBV6-5 and TRBJ2-3; 15 bases line up with TRBD2. The CDR3 consists of 15 residues. The trim removed 6 bases at V and 6 bases at J, leaving 4 bases unmatched. CDR1 and CDR2 from the germline V gene are MNHEY and SVGAGI. The CDR3 region has the DNA TGTGCCAGCAGCGGGACTAGCGGGGGGAGGGATACGCAGTATTTT. Residues: CASSGTSGGRDTQYF.

The CDR3 is CASSLGSEGDYEQYF. CDR3 nucleotide sequence: TGTGCCAGCAGCTTAGGCTCGGAAGGGGACTACGAGCAGTACTTC. The chain couples TRBV7-9 to TRBJ2-7; D is perhaps TRBD1 (5 bases). Trimming left V 1 base short and J 3 bases short, with 13 bases between. Germline V gives CDR1 SEHNR, CDR2 FQNEAQ (reference sequence). The CDR3 sequence is 15 residues long.

The chain combines TRBV7-6 with TRBJ1-3, with D possibly matching TRBD1 (5 bases). Germline V gene lookup returns CDR1 SGHVS and CDR2 FNYEAQ. Trimming took 1 base from V and 3 from J, leaving 10 bases between them. This CDR3 contains 15 residues. CDR3 nucleotide sequence: TGTGCCAGCAGCTTAGTGGCAGGGTATGGAAACACCATATATTTT. This gives the protein CASSLVAGYGNTIYF. Filled out from reference TRBV7-6 and TRBJ1-3, the complete variable domain reads GAGVSQSPRYKVTKRGQDVALRCDPISGHVSLYWYRQALGQGPEFLTYFNYEAQQDKSGLPNDRFSAERPEGSISTLTIQRTEQRDSAMYRCASSLVAGYGNTIYFGEGSWLTVV.

This sequence joins TRBV2 and TRBJ2-6, with D maybe TRBD1 (5 bases). The germline V gene has CDR1 SNHLY and CDR2 FYNNEI. Trimming left V 5 bases short and J 0 bases short, with 11 bases between. CDR3 size: 16 residues. The CDR3, as DNA: TGTGCCAGCAGTCAGCCGACAGTCTCTGGGGCCAACGTCCTGACTTTC. Its protein product is CASSQPTVSGANVLTF.

This sequence joins TRBV11-2 and TRBJ2-1, with 12 nucleotides matching TRBD2. CDR1 SGHAT and CDR2 FQNNGV come from the germline V gene. V was clipped by 5 bases and J by 7 bases; unmatched bases: 6. The CDR3 covers 15 residues. CDR3 region: CASSHTSGGTNEQFF. CDR3 in DNA: TGTGCCAGCAGCCACACTAGCGGGGGGACGAATGAGCAGTTCTTC.

This clone was detected only once. The chain combines TRBV2 with TRBJ2-3, with 13 bases lining up with TRBD2. Germline values: CDR1 SNHLY, CDR2 FYNNEI. J gave up 4 bases and V 7 bases, and 8 bases lay outside the gene matches. There are 16 residues in the CDR3. The CDR3, as DNA: TGTGCCAGCACCCCTCGGACTAGCGGGAGCTCAGATACGCAGTATTTT. It is translated as CASTPRTSGSSDTQYF. The full variable domain, rest sourced from reference TRBV2 and TRBJ2-3, is EPEVTQTPSHQVTQMGQEVILRCVPISNHLYFYWYRQILGQKVEFLVSFYNNEISEKSEIFDDQFSVERPDGSNFTLKIRSTKLEDSAMYFCASTPRTSGSSDTQYFGPGTRLTVL.

The sample holds a few counts of this clone. The chain combines TRBV11-3 with TRBJ2-7; tentative D call: TRBD2 (6 bases). CDR1 SGHNT and CDR2 YENEEA come from the germline V gene. The CDR3 length is 15 residues. V shed 3 bases and J shed 2 bases, with 14 bases lying between them. The CDR3 reads CASSFRGGEPYEQYF. As DNA, the CDR3 is TGTGCCAGCAGCTTCCGGGGCGGGGAGCCCTACGAGCAGTACTTC.

The genes are TRBV27 and TRBJ1-6, with D maybe TRBD1 (6 bases). V lost 3 bases and J lost 0, with 18 bases in between. Per germline, CDR1 MNHEY and CDR2 SMNVEV (reference sequence). The CDR3 sequence is 19 residues long. The CDR3 is CASSFFPPQGNSYNSPLHF. In nucleotides, the CDR3 is TGTGCCAGCAGTTTTTTCCCCCCGCAGGGGAACTCCTATAATTCACCCCTCCACTTT.

Points on this clone: A junction end diverges from the germline sequence, so it may reflect a read error. The chain combines TRBV7-7 with TRBJ2-1; 16 bases align to TRBD2. Germline-derived CDR1 and CDR2 are SSHAT and FNYEAQ (reference sequence). The CDR3 sequence is 19 residues long. The CDR3 DNA follows: TGTGCTAGCAGCCCGGGACTAGCGGGGGGGATAGATCTTTACAATGAGCAGTTCTTC. Amino acid sequence: CASSPGLAGGIDLYNEQFF.

The gene calls are TRBV9 and TRBJ1-1; D possibly corresponds to TRBD1 (6 bases). Trimming cost V 0 bases and J 5 bases, with 17 bases left between them. Germline V gene data show CDR1 as SGDLS and CDR2 as YYNGEE. The CDR3 has 16 amino acids. CDR3 residues: CASSVAQGIGGTEAFF. The CDR3 DNA sequence: TGTGCCAGCAGCGTAGCACAAGGTATAGGGGGAACTGAAGCTTTCTTT. Together with reference TRBV9 and TRBJ1-1, the CDR3 gives the full variable domain: DSGVTQTPKHLITATGQRVTLRCSPRSGDLSVYWYQQSLDQGLQFLIQYYNGEERAKGNILERFSAQQFPDLHSELNLSSLELGDSALYFCASSVAQGIGGTEAFFGQGTRLTVV.

This sequence joins TRBV7-6 and TRBJ2-7; the D gene is possibly TRBD1 (6 bases). The CDR3 consists of 14 residues. V was shortened by 5 bases and J by 5 bases, with 16 bases between the two germline ends. Germline CDR1 reads SGHVS; CDR2 reads FNYEAQ. The CDR3 here is CASSPTGLSDEQYF. The CDR3 coding sequence is TGTGCCAGCAGCCCTACAGGGCTGTCCGACGAGCAGTACTTC.

CDR3: CASSLDSDYEQYF. CDR3 bases: TGCGCCAGCAGCTTGGACAGTGACTACGAGCAGTACTTC. The rearrangement uses TRBV5-1 and TRBJ2-7; no clear D. Trimming removed 0 bases from V and 3 bases from J, with 7 bases in between. Germline assignment: CDR1 SGHRS and CDR2 YFSETQ. The CDR3 extends over 13 amino acids.

In DNA, the CDR3 is TGCGCCAGCAGCCCCTTAGGACAGGGGAACTATGGCTACACCTTC. Protein product: CASSPLGQGNYGYTF. This rearrangement joins TRBV4-1 to TRBJ1-2; the match to TRBD1 covers 9 bases. J lost 2 bases, V lost 4 bases, and 5 bases had no gene match. Germline V lookup: CDR1 MGHRA, CDR2 YSYEKL. The CDR3 runs to 15 residues.

The V call is TRBV3-1 (or the pseudogene TRBV3-2), the J call TRBJ2-5; D remains unclear. Germline assignment: CDR1 LGHDT and CDR2 YNNKEL (reference sequence). The CDR3 is made up of 13 amino acids. V was cut by 0 bases and J by 0 bases, with 2 bases left in between. The CDR3 spells CASSQDYQETQYF. In DNA form, the CDR3 reads TGTGCCAGCAGCCAAGACTACCAAGAGACCCAGTACTTC.

V usage is TRBV28 and J usage is TRBJ1-1; TRBD1 aligns across 8 bases. Germline CDR1 is MDHEN and CDR2 is SYDVKM. This CDR3 spans 15 amino acids. The trim removed 5 bases at V and 1 base at J, leaving 6 bases unmatched. CDR3 DNA sequence: TGTGCCAGCAGTCCAATACAGGGGGGGAACACTGAAGCTTTCTTT. Translating it yields CASSPIQGGNTEAFF.

The CDR3 loop is CARHRVCSYMNTEAFF. The DNA for the CDR3 is TGTGCCAGACACAGGGTTTGTAGTTATATGAACACTGAAGCTTTCTTT. The rearrangement uses TRBV6-4 and TRBJ1-1; TRBD1 might be the D (6 bases). The germline gives CDR1 MRHNA, CDR2 SNTAGT. The V end lost 9 bases, the J end lost 0 bases, and 20 bases lay between the germline ends. The CDR3 sequence is 16 residues long.